This T cell receptor (beta chain) derives from a study of shared clonotypes between healthy human individuals. V lost 4 bases and J 0 bases, leaving 19 bases between the germline ends. The CDR3 loop spans 18 amino acids. Per the germline V gene, CDR1 is MDHEN and CDR2 is SYDVKM. TCRdb's table, derived via immunoSEQ multiplex PCR, lists solely in-frame clones and lacks some. The table shows around 1 million clones, with approximately 76% occurring only once. This clone was seen many times. This receptor was identified in a young man in good health. Input material: memory CD4+ T cells sorted from blood. The subset was: CD45RA-negative fraction. This chain uses TRBV28 with TRBJ2-4, with D possibly being TRBD1 or TRBD2 (5 bases each). The CDR3: CASSSPSGSGLAKNIQYF. The CDR3 DNA reads as TGTGCCAGCAGTTCCCCTAGTGGGTCGGGGCTAGCCAAAAACATTCAGTACTTC.